This is a list of T cell receptor beta chains from one sample in a study of cytomegalovirus exposure and HLA in healthy donors. The protocol was immunoSEQ multiplex PCR, while the TCRdb copy is restricted to in-frame clones and leaves out a portion. Of 100,000 to 150,000 clones listed, 80% were seen once; the top ten hold 1%. The source material was PBMCs. The receptors shown here come from a man aged 35-49 years in good health and CMV-seronegative. The CDR3 runs from the conserved cysteine through the conserved F or W. Fields, in order: clone size, J gene, D gene, V gene, CDR3 protein, CDR3 DNA. A D gene is named only where the DNA matches it firmly. Rows may omit the clone size; those that give it use once, few, many or a size class.

-,TRBJ2-7,TRBD1,TRBV7-9,CASSFDRVGEQYF,TGTGCCAGCAGCTTCGACAGGGTCGGCGAGCAGTACTTC
-,TRBJ1-2,TRBD1,TRBV12-5,CASGLRTGNGSNYGYTF,TGTGCTAGTGGTTTGAGGACAGGAAATGGATCAAACTATGGCTACACCTTC
-,TRBJ1-2,-,TRBV7-2,CASSPPRGAGNYGYTF,TGTGCCAGCAGCCCCCCGAGAGGAGCGGGCAACTATGGCTACACCTTC
-,TRBJ1-2,-,TRBV7-2,CASSRDPGQGSGYTF,TGTGCCAGCAGCCGAGATCCGGGCCAGGGTAGCGGCTACACCTTC
-,TRBJ2-7,TRBD2,TRBV7-9,CASSPAGTSSEQYF,TGTGCCAGCAGCCCCGCCGGGACTAGTAGCGAGCAGTACTTC
few,TRBJ2-5,TRBD1,TRBV6-1,CASSHSRGRETQYF,TGTGCCAGCAGTCATTCTAGGGGGCGGGAGACCCAGTACTTC
few,TRBJ1-4,-,TRBV2,CASSEQGPATNEKLFF,TGTGCCAGCAGTGAACAGGGGCCTGCAACTAATGAAAAACTGTTTTTT
-,TRBJ2-5,TRBD2,TRBV5-8,CASSPSGWETQYF,TGTGCCAGCAGCCCTAGCGGGTGGGAGACCCAGTACTTC
-,TRBJ2-7,TRBD2,TRBV7-9,CSSSLGLAGAYYEQYF,TGTTCCAGCAGCTTAGGACTAGCGGGAGCGTACTACGAGCAGTACTTC
-,TRBJ1-4,-,TRBV2,CASGAQGGDEKLFF,TGTGCCAGCGGAGCACAGGGAGGGGATGAAAAACTGTTTTTT
-,TRBJ2-3,TRBD2,TRBV7-9,CASSAKTSGRAGWTDTQYF,TGTGCCAGCAGCGCAAAGACTAGCGGGAGGGCCGGGTGGACAGATACGCAGTATTTT
-,TRBJ2-3,TRBD2,TRBV5-4,CASSLVASGGGGTDTQYF,TGTGCCAGCAGCTTGGTGGCTAGCGGGGGCGGGGGCACAGATACGCAGTATTTT
few,TRBJ2-5,-,TRBV12-5,CASGLDRRQETQYF,TGTGCTAGTGGTTTGGATAGGCGGCAAGAGACCCAGTACTTC
-,TRBJ1-5,TRBD1,TRBV6-1,CASSEWTGPGVPQHF,TGTGCCAGCAGTGAATGGACAGGCCCAGGGGTGCCCCAGCATTTT
-,TRBJ2-3,TRBD2,TRBV13,CASSLRRLAGEDTQYF,TGTGCCAGCAGCTTAAGAAGACTAGCGGGGGAAGATACGCAGTATTTT
-,TRBJ1-3,-,TRBV6-5,CASGRSSGNTIYF,TGTGCCAGCGGTCGGAGCTCTGGAAACACCATATATTTT
-,TRBJ1-1,TRBD1,TRBV10-1,CASSPGGTDTEAFF,TGCGCCAGCAGTCCAGGGGGCACGGACACTGAAGCTTTCTTT
-,TRBJ1-2,TRBD1,TRBV5-1,CASSLGQGGYGYTF,TGCGCCAGCAGCTTGGGACAGGGGGGCTATGGCTACACCTTC
-,TRBJ1-5,TRBD1,TRBV28,CASSLKGGQLGNQPQHF,TGTGCCAGCAGTTTGAAAGGGGGACAGCTAGGGAATCAGCCCCAGCATTTT
once,TRBJ2-7,TRBD2,TRBV7-7,CASSLAVGGDEQYF,TGTGCCAGCAGCTTAGCCGTCGGGGGGGACGAGCAGTACTTC
-,TRBJ1-2,TRBD1,TRBV19,CASSYGTVLYGYTF,TGTGCCAGTAGTTACGGGACAGTCCTCTATGGCTACACCTTC
-,TRBJ2-2,-,TRBV2,CASSVEGTTGELFF,TGTGCCAGCAGTGTGGAGGGGACCACCGGGGAGCTGTTTTTT